These 23 T cell receptor beta chains share one sample of origin, sequenced in a study of CXCR3-negative and CXCR3-positive naive CD8 T cells (dated by TCRdb to the late 2010s). The sequencer was a NextSeq 550. The Human TCR Profiling Kit (MiLaboratory) was used to make UMI-labeled 5' RACE TRB cDNA libraries. Each CDR3 protein sequence appears as one entry after TCRdb reprocessed the reads, and no DNA is included. The table for this sample shows 100,000 to 150,000 distinct CDR3 sequences. The ten largest make up about 0.44% of the sample. Sequenced: naive CXCR3- CD8+ T cells from blood. Explained via the paper, the cell subset or site label denotes: CD45RO-CCR7+CD27+CD95- naive CD8+ T cells lacking CXCR3 (TNR3-). All receptors come from a human donor in good health. Some clones in this sample may be carry-over from other donors' samples.

The chain uses TRBV4-1 and TRBJ2-7; TCRdb proposes TRBD2, but this gene call is untestable without DNA. Germline CDR1 is MGHRA and CDR2 is YSYEKL. This CDR3 spans 16 amino acids. The CDR3 region is CASSQEWSSGSYEQYF.

V gene TRBV2 combines with J gene TRBJ2-2; with no DNA, the TCRdb D assignment of TRBD2 cannot be verified. Germline loops: CDR1 SNHLY, CDR2 FYNNEI. This CDR3 has 15 residues. CDR3 protein: CASSELEGWTGELFF. The complete variable domain, with remaining parts taken from reference TRBV2 and TRBJ2-2, reads EPEVTQTPSHQVTQMGQEVILRCVPISNHLYFYWYRQILGQKVEFLVSFYNNEISEKSEIFDDQFSVERPDGSNFTLKIRSTKLEDSAMYFCASSELEGWTGELFFGEGSRLTVL.

The rearrangement uses TRBV20-1 and TRBJ1-4. The CDR3 loop spans 14 amino acids. Germline V gene lookup returns CDR1 DFQATT and CDR2 SNEGSKA (reference sequence). This chain's CDR3 is CSARVKRINEKLFF.

CDR3 sequence reads: CASSRGTTTYEQYF. The rearrangement uses TRBV4-1 and TRBJ2-7; TCRdb names TRBD2, which stays unverified in the absence of DNA. Per germline, CDR1 MGHRA and CDR2 YSYEKL. The CDR3 has 14 amino acids.

The rearrangement links TRBV28 to TRBJ2-7; TCRdb gives TRBD2 as the D gene, but with no DNA this cannot be confirmed. This CDR3 is 15 amino acids long. CDR1 and CDR2 from the germline V gene are MDHEN and SYDVKM. The CDR3 spells CASSRPGTSGWEQYF.

This chain uses TRBV6-5 with TRBJ1-1; no DNA is available, so the TRBD1 call from TCRdb remains unchecked. The CDR3 covers 11 residues. Germline lookup yields CDR1 MNHEY and CDR2 SVGAGI. CDR3 protein: CASSSGPKAFF.

The rearrangement joins TRBV15 to TRBJ2-7; there is no DNA to check the TCRdb D call of TRBD2. The CDR3 contains 15 residues. Germline CDR1 and CDR2: LNHNV and YYDKDF (reference sequence). The CDR3 spells CATSRDRGRTYEQYF.

The chain is built from TRBV20-1 and TRBJ1-5. The CDR3 runs 15 residues. CDR1 DFQATT and CDR2 SNEGSKA come from the germline V gene (reference sequence). Here the CDR3 reads CSARRRGTPNQPQHF.

The chain joins TRBV10-3 to TRBJ2-5; the D call from TCRdb, TRBD1, cannot be confirmed without DNA. Germline loops: CDR1 ENHRY, CDR2 SYGVKD. This CDR3 contains 12 residues. CDR3 amino acids: CAIRPPVETQYF.

The chain employs TRBV12-3 or TRBV12-4 and TRBJ2-7; TCRdb's D call of TRBD1 is untestable without DNA. This CDR3 comprises 17 residues. The CDR3 spells CASSSPIRGGSSYEQYF.

The chain carries TRBV6-5 and TRBJ2-1; TCRdb proposes TRBD2, but this gene call is untestable without DNA. The CDR3 contains 20 residues. CDR1 MNHEY and CDR2 SVGAGI come from the germline V gene. CDR3 residues: CASSWPGLAGGKPAYNEQFF.

This chain links TRBV28 with TRBJ2-1. Per germline, CDR1 MDHEN and CDR2 SYDVKM. The CDR3 loop spans 11 amino acids. This CDR3 reads CASSPRDEQFF.

This chain's CDR3 is CASSIASGRYSSYNEQFF. The chain joins TRBV19 to TRBJ2-1; TCRdb's assignment of TRBD2 cannot be checked, as there is no DNA. This CDR3 is 18 amino acids long. The V gene's germline CDR1 is LNHDA and CDR2 SQIVND (reference sequence). Looking up the rest from reference TRBV19 and TRBJ2-1 gives the full variable domain: DGGITQSPKYLFRKEGQNVTLSCEQNLNHDAMYWYRQDPGQGLRLIYYSQIVNDFQKGDIAEGYSVSREKKESFPLTVTSAQKNPTAFYLCASSIASGRYSSYNEQFFGPGTRLTVL.

This chain links TRBV24-1 with TRBJ2-2. Germline CDR1 is KGHDR and CDR2 is SFDVKD. The CDR3 totals 12 residues. The CDR3 here is CATRANTGELFF.

The chain joins TRBV27 to TRBJ2-5; TCRdb's D call, TRBD1, is unchecked because there is no DNA. Germline-derived CDR1 and CDR2 are MNHEY and SMNVEV (reference sequence). This CDR3 comprises 15 residues. The CDR3 loop is CASSFQGTSAETQYF.

The rearrangement links TRBV7-9 to TRBJ2-1. The CDR3 runs 13 residues. Germline V gives CDR1 SEHNR, CDR2 FQNEAQ (reference sequence). The CDR3 sequence is CASSLGNWNEQFF.

The chain joins TRBV20-1 to TRBJ2-7; as DNA is missing, the TRBD2 call by TCRdb cannot be tested. The CDR3 has 15 amino acids. CDR1 and CDR2 from the germline V gene are DFQATT and SNEGSKA (reference sequence). The CDR3 is CSARDLASGSYEQYF.

This rearrangement joins TRBV7-9 to TRBJ1-1; the D call of TRBD1 rests on TCRdb alone, since no DNA is present to check it. This CDR3 is built from 14 residues. Germline CDR1 reads SEHNR; CDR2 reads FQNEAQ (reference sequence). The CDR3 loop reads CASSERQGGTEAFF.

This chain connects TRBV4-1 to TRBJ2-7; TCRdb selects TRBD1, and the lack of DNA leaves this call unchecked. This CDR3 region has 16 residues. Germline V CDR1 and CDR2: MGHRA, YSYEKL. The chain's CDR3 is CASSQEGTVATDEQYF.

The chain carries TRBV12-3 or TRBV12-4 and TRBJ2-5; lacking DNA, the TRBD1 call made by TCRdb goes unchecked. The CDR3 length is 15 residues. The CDR3 loop is CASSSTPGFQETQYF.

The rearrangement links TRBV27 to TRBJ2-1. Germline V gene lookup returns CDR1 MNHEY and CDR2 SMNVEV (reference sequence). The CDR3 totals 13 residues. The CDR3: CASSLSHRNEQFF.

V and J are TRBV25-1 and TRBJ2-1; no DNA is available, so the TRBD1 call from TCRdb remains unchecked. The germline CDR1 and CDR2 sequences are MGHDK and SYGVNS. The CDR3 sequence is 20 residues long. CDR3 protein: CASSDPTGTSAVDGYNEQFF.

The genes are TRBV20-1 and TRBJ2-7; with no DNA, the TCRdb D assignment of TRBD1 cannot be verified. CDR1 is DFQATT, CDR2 SNEGSKA, per germline (reference sequence). This CDR3 region has 16 residues. CDR3 in amino acids: CSARDPEGRNVYEQYF.